A single sample is the source of the 2 T cell receptor beta chains below, sequenced in a study of blood T cells in healthy people across ages (dated by TCRdb to the mid-2010s). Library construction relied on 5' RACE. Sequenced using an Illumina HiSeq 2500. A second PCR of about 6 to 11 cycles was performed with a sample-barcoded 5' primer and a J-beta primer mix. The public reads were reanalyzed by TCRdb: fastp trimming at Q25, MiXCR alignment, in-frame beta chains only. CDR3 protein sequences are deduplicated, and each keeps its most common genes and DNA. For this sample there are around 580,000 distinct CDR3 sequences; under 55% appear just once. The ten top clones hold roughly 25% of the sample. Sequenced: blood. Every receptor here comes from a man older than 75 in good health.

The rearrangement links TRBV4-1 to TRBJ2-2; TRBD2 matches at 8 bases. This CDR3 contains 16 residues. Germline CDR1 MGHRA, CDR2 YSYEKL. After removal of 3 bases from V and 3 bases from J, the junction contained 6 bases not matched to a gene. DNA of the CDR3: TGCGCCAGCAGCCAGGGCCGGGGGGGGCACACCGGGGAGCTGTTTTTT. Residues: CASSQGRGGHTGELFF.

This clonotype appeared many times. In nucleotides, the CDR3 is TGTGCCAGCAGTTACTTGACAGGGTTCAATGAGCAGTTCTTC. This translates into CASSYLTGFNEQFF. This sequence joins TRBV6-5 and TRBJ2-1; 7 bases line up with TRBD1. CDR3 length equals 14 residues. With 1 base clipped from V and 6 bases from J, the junction kept 3 bases outside the gene matches. The V gene's germline CDR1 is MNHEY and CDR2 SVGAGI.